The clone carrying this TCR beta chain appeared many times. Its antigen remains unknown. For every donor, a draw yielded roughly 9.3 milliliters of peripheral blood. With a J-beta primer mix and a sample-barcoded 5' primer, a second PCR ran about 6 to 11 cycles. All samples yielded 3 million or more CDR3-containing paired-end reads. TCRdb re-derived calls from the 5' RACE reads in MiXCR, one entry per CDR3 protein. The sample holds roughly 800,000 distinct CDR3 sequences; 30% to 45% are singletons and the top ten take 10% to 15%. This sample stems from a study of blood T cells in healthy people across ages. Study results and limitations: TCR beta diversity correlated strongly with naive T cell percentage. Roughly linearly, TCR beta diversity per million T cells fell as age increased.

The germline V gene has CDR1 SGDLS and CDR2 YYNGEE. CDR3 size: 14 residues. V lost 0 bases to trimming and J lost 4 bases, with 10 bases between them. The chain combines TRBV9 with TRBJ1-2; the D is unclear. Sequencing was carried out using blood. This TCR derives from a man aged 18 to 30 in good health. The DNA of the CDR3 is TGTGCCAGCAGCGTAGGCAGGCCCTTCTATGGCTACACCTTC. It encodes CASSVGRPFYGYTF.